One and the same sample provided the 15 T cell receptor beta chains below, sequenced in a study of T cells in tumors after PD-1 blockade. Profiled with immunoSEQ multiplex PCR; TCRdb holds only in-frame clones, not every one. The sample has 45,000 to 60,000 clones, approximately 79% seen once. The source was PBMCs, collected before anti-PD-1 therapy. The receptors here all came from a human donor with advanced basal cell or squamous cell carcinoma (not recorded which).

The CDR3 DNA reads as TGTGCCAGCAGCCGGGACAGAGGGGCACAAGAGACCCAGTACTTC. This gives the protein CASSRDRGAQETQYF. The gene calls are TRBV3-1 (or the pseudogene TRBV3-2) and TRBJ2-5; 7 nucleotides agree with TRBD1. CDR1 and CDR2 from the germline V gene are LGHDT and YNNKEL (reference sequence). The CDR3 is 15 amino acids. The ends lost 4 bases at V and 2 bases at J; junction bases unmatched: 7.

This chain links TRBV10-3 with TRBJ2-2, with TRBD1 identical over 12 bases. V dropped 2 bases and J dropped 5; count of bases not matched to a gene: 3. The germline gives CDR1 ENHRY, CDR2 SYGVKD. The CDR3 length is 16 residues. The CDR3 loop is CAISEPGQGATGELFF. The CDR3 nucleotides read TGTGCCATCAGTGAGCCGGGACAGGGGGCTACCGGGGAGCTGTTTTTT.

The genes are TRBV29-1 and TRBJ1-1, with 7 bases fitting TRBD1. The germline gives CDR1 SQVTM, CDR2 ANQGSEA. The CDR3 sequence is 13 residues long. J gave up 3 bases and V 7 bases, and 8 bases lay outside the gene matches. The CDR3: CSAFTGEYTEAFF. The CDR3 DNA sequence: TGCAGCGCCTTCACAGGGGAATACACTGAAGCTTTCTTT.

This chain joins TRBV19 and TRBJ2-1; tentatively, D is TRBD1 or TRBD2 (5 bases each). The CDR3 is 14 residues long. The germline CDR1 and CDR2 sequences are LNHDA and SQIVND (reference sequence). V was trimmed by 4 bases and J by 8 bases, leaving 15 bases between them. The CDR3 sequence is CASSKGVPGHEQFF. CDR3 in DNA: TGTGCCAGTAGTAAGGGAGTCCCGGGGCATGAGCAGTTCTTC.

In its sample, this clone was seen a few times. The rearrangement joins TRBV2 to TRBJ1-5; D is undetermined. V lost 4 bases, J lost 9 bases, and 13 bases lay in between. From germline, CDR1 is SNHLY and CDR2 FYNNEI. This CDR3 region has 13 residues. The CDR3 nucleotides are TGTGCCAGCAGTGTCTACACCAGACCGCCCCAGCATTTT. Amino acid sequence: CASSVYTRPPQHF.

The CDR3 sequence is CASSFYRGAYEQYF. The CDR3 nucleotides are TGTGCCAGCAGTTTCTACAGGGGCGCCTACGAGCAGTACTTC. This chain links TRBV27 with TRBJ2-7; TRBD1 matches at 7 bases. Germline V gene lookup returns CDR1 MNHEY and CDR2 SMNVEV (reference sequence). The CDR3 extends over 14 amino acids. With V trimmed by 3 bases and J by 2 bases, 4 bases remained unmatched.

The chain is built from TRBV29-1 and TRBJ1-2, with a weak D call TRBD1 (6 bases). The V and J ends lost 5 bases and 8 bases respectively, with 18 bases between them. The germline gives CDR1 SQVTM, CDR2 ANQGSEA. This CDR3 comprises 13 residues. CDR3 residues: CSVLPQGKEGYTF. The CDR3 DNA sequence: TGCAGCGTTCTACCACAGGGAAAGGAGGGCTACACCTTC.

V usage is TRBV24-1 and J usage is TRBJ2-2; no firm D call. CDR1 is KGHDR and CDR2 is SFDVKD in the germline V gene. The CDR3 length is 16 residues. V gave up 0 bases and J gave up 3 bases, with 10 bases separating them. CDR3 sequence: CATSDLKTLDTGELFF. CDR3 nucleotide sequence: TGTGCCACCAGTGATTTGAAGACTTTGGACACCGGGGAGCTGTTTTTT.

The rearrangement joins TRBV24-1 to TRBJ1-4; possible D gene TRBD1, 6 bases. Trimming left V 5 bases short and J 8 bases short, with 17 bases between. This CDR3 contains 15 residues. The germline V gene encodes CDR1 KGHDR and CDR2 SFDVKD. The CDR3 DNA reads TGTGCCACCAGTGTTCGACTGTCGACAGGCGAAAAACTGTTTTTT. It yields the protein CATSVRLSTGEKLFF.

This chain uses TRBV6-5 with TRBJ2-2; D tentatively reads TRBD1 or TRBD2 (5 bases each). The CDR3 spans 15 residues. The germline CDR1 and CDR2 sequences are MNHEY and SVGAGI. Deletions cut 4 bases from V and 1 base from J, with 10 bases between. The CDR3 protein is CASSFRDENTGELFF. CDR3 nucleotide sequence: TGTGCCAGCAGTTTTCGGGACGAGAACACCGGGGAGCTGTTTTTT.

The chain combines TRBV18 with TRBJ2-7; no reliable D call. Trimming shortened V by 3 bases and J by 6 bases, and 12 bases separated the two germline ends. The CDR3 runs 13 residues. The germline CDR1 and CDR2 sequences are KGHSH and LQKENI. The CDR3 here is CASSPDTKTEQYF. CDR3 in DNA: TGTGCCAGCTCACCCGATACCAAGACCGAGCAGTACTTC.

This clone turned up a few times. This chain connects TRBV10-3 to TRBJ1-5, with D hard to call. The germline V gene encodes CDR1 ENHRY and CDR2 SYGVKD. V was cut by 0 bases and J by 11 bases, with 17 bases left in between. This CDR3 has 15 residues. The CDR3 loop is CAISESGDPSWAQHF. CDR3 nucleotide sequence: TGTGCCATCAGTGAGTCGGGAGATCCCTCTTGGGCCCAGCATTTT.

The V gene is TRBV5-6, the J gene TRBJ2-5; TRBD2 agrees at 11 bases. After removal of 4 bases from V and 2 bases from J, the junction contained 10 bases not matched to a gene. Germline CDR1 SGHDT, CDR2 YYEEEE. The CDR3 spans 17 residues. The CDR3 DNA reads as TGTGCCAGCAGCCTACTACAGGGACTAGCGGTACAAGAGACCCAGTACTTC. Its protein is CASSLLQGLAVQETQYF.

The chain has TRBV2 and TRBJ2-7, with a weak D call TRBD2 (6 bases). The CDR3 extends over 16 amino acids. The germline V gene has CDR1 SNHLY and CDR2 FYNNEI. Trimming removed 6 bases from V and 2 bases from J, with 20 bases in between. In nucleotides, the CDR3 is TGTGCCAGCAGCCAGGGACTCGGCATGACACCCTACGAGCAGTACTTC. Amino acid sequence: CASSQGLGMTPYEQYF.

This clone was picked up a small number of times. This chain uses TRBV9 with TRBJ2-7, with D uncertain. Trimming stripped 0 bases from V and 4 bases from J, with 14 bases between. This CDR3 has 15 residues. Per germline, CDR1 SGDLS and CDR2 YYNGEE. The CDR3, as DNA: TGTGCCAGCAGCGTAGATGCTGGGGTGAGGTACGAGCAGTACTTC. Encoded protein: CASSVDAGVRYEQYF.